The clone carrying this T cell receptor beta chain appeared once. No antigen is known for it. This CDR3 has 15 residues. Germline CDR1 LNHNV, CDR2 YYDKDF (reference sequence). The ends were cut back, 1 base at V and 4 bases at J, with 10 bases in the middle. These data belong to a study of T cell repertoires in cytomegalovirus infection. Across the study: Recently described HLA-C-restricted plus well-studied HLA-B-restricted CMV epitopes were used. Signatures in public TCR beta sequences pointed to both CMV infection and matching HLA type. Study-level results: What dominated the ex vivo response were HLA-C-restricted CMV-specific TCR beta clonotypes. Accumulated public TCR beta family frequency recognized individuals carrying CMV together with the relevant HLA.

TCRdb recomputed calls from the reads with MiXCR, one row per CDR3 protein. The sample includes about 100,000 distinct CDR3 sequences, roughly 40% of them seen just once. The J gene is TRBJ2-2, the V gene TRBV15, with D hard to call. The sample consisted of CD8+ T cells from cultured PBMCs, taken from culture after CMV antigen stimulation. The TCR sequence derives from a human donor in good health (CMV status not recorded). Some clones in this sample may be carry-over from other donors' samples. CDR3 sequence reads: CATSRGPLGTGELFF. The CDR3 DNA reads TGTGCCACCAGCAGAGGCCCGCTGGGCACCGGGGAGCTGTTTTTT.